This T cell receptor beta chain was captured by sequencing in a study of CD4 T cells in relation to SARS-CoV-2 and coronaviruses. Background on the study: Shared crossreactive spike epitopes were mapped to their HLA restriction.

Sorted naive or memory CD4+ cells met CEF peptides for 9 to 11 days. Libraries were prepared by immunoSEQ multiplex PCR; TCRdb keeps only in-frame clonotypes and omits some of them. Of roughly 30,000 clones listed, more than 65% were seen once; the top ten hold 3% to 4%. This clone was recorded only once. The target antigen is unknown. The source material was memory CD4+ T cells from PBMCs, cultured in vitro. This sequence originates from an adult with COVID-19.

The CDR3: CASSLDKGKGETQYF. The CDR3 bases are TGCGCCAGCAGCTTGGATAAGGGAAAAGGAGAGACCCAGTACTTC. The chain couples TRBV5-1 to TRBJ2-5; D remains unclear. The germline gives CDR1 SGHRS, CDR2 YFSETQ. This CDR3 comprises 15 residues. Trimming stripped 0 bases from V and 4 bases from J, with 13 bases between.